This record covers a single T cell receptor beta chain. Its antigen is still unknown. The data stem from a study of blood T cells in healthy people across ages. Study results and caveats: Investigators treated diversity estimates from one million T cells as underestimates. Per million T cells, TCR beta diversity dropped about linearly as age rose.

Then a second PCR, running roughly 7 to 11 cycles, was carried out with a sample-barcoded 5' primer and a J-beta primer mix. MiXCR, run by TCRdb on the 5' RACE reads, gives a single entry per CDR3 protein. Of roughly 1.7 million distinct CDR3 sequences in the sample, 30% to 40% were seen once. The V gene's germline CDR1 is SEHNR and CDR2 FQNEAQ (reference sequence). V gave up 7 bases and J gave up 10 bases; unmatched junction bases: 19. The CDR3 has 17 residues. Peripheral blood was drawn, approximately 10 milliliters per donor. Total RNA amounts of at least 5.5 micrograms were extracted per sample. This receptor was taken from a woman under 40 in good health. Sequencing was performed on blood. V and J are TRBV7-9 and TRBJ2-1; TRBD1 agrees at 10 bases. The CDR3 DNA sequence: TGTGCCAGCAACCAGACAGGGGGCGGGCTAGCGGGTGAAGAGCAGTTCTTC. Translated: CASNQTGGGLAGEEQFF.